Following are 31 T cell receptor beta chains from one sample sequenced in a study of blood T cell repertoires in COVID-19 (dated by TCRdb to 2018 to 2020). The library was produced with the immunoSEQ multiplex PCR assay. The immuneACCESS repertoire file appears here via TCRdb, limited to in-frame rearrangements. These files lack a portion of the clones; in checked studies, under half of the deficit traces to unresolved V genes, and the cause of the others is not known. The sample data list around 250,000 clones, and around 87% of these were observed just once. Around 1.6% of the sample comes from the top ten. Sequenced input: PBMCs or T cells enriched from blood (not recorded which). The receptors stem from a woman in her forties or fifties who had recovered from COVID-19.

The rearrangement uses TRBV11-2 and TRBJ2-7; 10 bases are shared with TRBD1. Per the germline V gene, CDR1 is SGHAT and CDR2 is FQNNGV. V was clipped by 3 bases and J by 3 bases; unmatched bases: 2. The CDR3 has 14 amino acids. Here the CDR3 reads CASSLDRGSYEQYF. The DNA for the CDR3 is TGTGCCAGCAGCTTGGACAGGGGGAGCTACGAGCAGTACTTC.

This clone came up a few times. The chain recombines TRBV6-2 or TRBV6-3 with TRBJ1-2; 10 bases align to TRBD1. Looked up from germline, CDR1 is MNHEY and CDR2 is SVGEGT. V was clipped by 6 bases and J by 13 bases; unmatched bases: 20. The CDR3 has 16 amino acids. CDR3 loop: CASSLTPGTGASRSTF. Written as DNA, the CDR3 is TGTGCCAGCAGCCTCACCCCCGGGACAGGGGCCTCTAGGAGCACCTTC.

Only one count was recorded for this clone. This chain uses TRBV6-2 or TRBV6-3 with TRBJ2-6; TRBD1 agrees at 9 bases. V lost 6 bases and J lost 2; bases outside the gene matches: 8. This CDR3 is 17 amino acids long. In germline, CDR1 is MNHEY, CDR2 SVGEGT. CDR3 nucleotides: TGTGCCAGCAGCCGGGACAGGGAGTTGCCTGGGGCCAACGTCCTGACTTTC. Translating gives CASSRDRELPGANVLTF.

Written as DNA, the CDR3 is TGCGCCAGCGGCAGGGGATACTACGAGCAGTACTTC. It yields the protein CASGRGYYEQYF. The chain combines TRBV10-1 with TRBJ2-7; tentative D call: TRBD1 (6 bases). This CDR3 spans 12 amino acids. V lost 8 bases to trimming and J lost 3 bases, with 11 bases between them. From germline, CDR1 is WNHNN and CDR2 SYGVQD (reference sequence).

The chain carries TRBV5-4 and TRBJ1-2; 10 nucleotides line up with TRBD1. The CDR3 consists of 15 residues. With 4 bases clipped from V and 7 bases from J, the junction kept 10 bases outside the gene matches. Per the germline V gene, CDR1 is SGHNT and CDR2 is YYREEE (reference sequence). CDR3 protein: CASSPGRGDRGGYTF. As DNA, the CDR3 is TGTGCCAGCAGCCCCGGGAGAGGGGACAGGGGTGGCTACACCTTC.

V and J are TRBV5-4 and TRBJ2-7, with 11 bases identical to TRBD2. CDR1 is SGHNT and CDR2 is YYREEE in the germline V gene (reference sequence). The CDR3 spans 15 residues. Trimming cost V 4 bases and J 4 bases; bases outside gene matches: 7. CDR3 residues: CASSPLAGGLYEQYF. As DNA, the CDR3 is TGTGCCAGCAGCCCCCTAGCGGGAGGCCTTTACGAGCAGTACTTC. Looking up the rest from reference TRBV5-4 and TRBJ2-7 gives the full variable domain: ETGVTQSPTHLIKTRGQQVTLRCSSQSGHNTVSWYQQALGQGPQFIFQYYREEENGRGNFPPRFSGLQFPNYSSELNVNALELDDSALYLCASSPLAGGLYEQYFGPGTRLTVT.

Notes on this clone: At one of its ends the junction is not consistent with the germline gene, which may arise from a read error. The chain uses TRBV2 and TRBJ1-2; 8 nucleotides align to TRBD1. Per germline, CDR1 SNHLY and CDR2 FYNNEI. The CDR3 runs to 15 residues. The CDR3 coding sequence is TGTGCCAGCAGCGAAGGGCAGGGGGCACCTTATGGCTACACCTTC. Protein sequence: CASSEGQGAPYGYTF.

The chain combines TRBV28 with TRBJ2-7; 9 bases align to TRBD2. V was clipped by 3 bases and J by 3 bases; unmatched bases: 3. CDR3 length: 14 residues. Germline-derived CDR1 and CDR2 are MDHEN and SYDVKM. In DNA form, the CDR3 reads TGTGCCAGCAGTTTCTTAGCGGGAGTCTACGAGCAGTACTTC. It encodes CASSFLAGVYEQYF.

This chain joins TRBV11-2 and TRBJ1-4, with D tentatively TRBD1 (6 bases). The CDR3 length is 15 residues. V was cut by 5 bases and J by 3 bases, with 13 bases left in between. Germline V CDR1 and CDR2: SGHAT, FQNNGV. CDR3 sequence: CASSLNRVSNEKLFF. The CDR3 bases are TGTGCCAGCAGCCTTAACAGGGTGTCTAATGAAAAACTGTTTTTT. The entire variable domain, with the rest obtained from reference TRBV11-2 and TRBJ1-4, is as follows: EAGVAQSPRYKIIEKRQSVAFWCNPISGHATLYWYQQILGQGPKLLIQFQNNGVVDDSQLPKDRFSAERLKGVDSTLKIQPAKLEDSAVYLCASSLNRVSNEKLFFGSGTQLSVL.

The V gene is TRBV6-6, the J gene TRBJ1-2; 7 bases are shared with TRBD1. Germline CDR1 is MNHNY and CDR2 is SVGAGI (reference sequence). The CDR3 spans 16 residues. After removal of 4 bases from V and 3 bases from J, the junction contained 11 bases not matched to a gene. CDR3 in amino acids: CASSSRDSHQYYGYTF. CDR3 DNA: TGTGCCAGCAGTTCCAGGGACAGTCACCAATACTATGGCTACACCTTC.

This rearrangement joins TRBV18 to TRBJ1-3, with TRBD1 as a possible D gene (6 bases). The CDR3 loop spans 18 amino acids. V lost 3 bases, J lost 0 bases, and 18 bases lay in between. Per germline, CDR1 KGHSH and CDR2 LQKENI. The CDR3 region has the DNA TGTGCCAGCTCACCCAAAAAGGACAGAAATACCTCTGGAAACACCATATATTTT. This gives the protein CASSPKKDRNTSGNTIYF. Full variable domain (outside the CDR3, taken from reference TRBV18 and TRBJ1-3): NAGVMQNPRHLVRRRGQEARLRCSPMKGHSHVYWYRQLPEEGLKFMVYLQKENIIDESGMPKERFSAEFPKEGPSILRIQQVVRGDSAAYFCASSPKKDRNTSGNTIYFGEGSWLTVV.

CDR3 region: CASSPPGQGSYNEQFF. In DNA form, the CDR3 reads TGTGCCAGCTCACCTCCGGGACAGGGCTCCTACAATGAGCAGTTCTTC. The rearrangement links TRBV18 to TRBJ2-1; the match to TRBD1 covers 9 bases. From germline, CDR1 is KGHSH and CDR2 LQKENI. V shed 3 bases, J shed 0 bases, and the junction held 3 bases outside the gene matches. This CDR3 is 16 amino acids long. Based on the CDR3 plus reference TRBV18 and TRBJ2-1, the full variable domain is NAGVMQNPRHLVRRRGQEARLRCSPMKGHSHVYWYRQLPEEGLKFMVYLQKENIIDESGMPKERFSAEFPKEGPSILRIQQVVRGDSAAYFCASSPPGQGSYNEQFFGPGTRLTVL.

The V call is TRBV6-6, the J call TRBJ2-1, with D possibly TRBD2 on 6 matching bases. With 8 bases removed from V and 4 bases from J, the gap between germline ends came to 12 bases. CDR3 length: 13 amino acids. Germline V gene data show CDR1 as MNHNY and CDR2 as SVGAGI (reference sequence). CDR3 in DNA: TGTGCCAGCGATGATAGCGGTTACAATGAGCAGTTCTTC. This encodes CASDDSGYNEQFF.

This chain joins TRBV7-3 and TRBJ2-1; D is perhaps TRBD2 (6 bases). Per the germline V gene, CDR1 is SGHTA and CDR2 is FQGTGA. This CDR3 has 16 amino acids. V lost 2 bases and J 0 bases, leaving 11 bases between the germline ends. CDR3 DNA sequence: TGTGCCAGCAGCTTACGGGGGAAAAGCTCCTACAATGAGCAGTTCTTC. Its protein product is CASSLRGKSSYNEQFF.

The chain uses TRBV5-4 and TRBJ2-3, with TRBD2 matching over 7 bases. This CDR3 contains 16 residues. Germline CDR1 SGHNT, CDR2 YYREEE (reference sequence). The junction had 8 bases not matched to a gene; V was cut back by 3 bases and J by 1 base. In DNA, the CDR3 is TGTGCCAGCAGCTCGTCTCGGGGGGTTGGCACAGATACGCAGTATTTT. Its translation: CASSSSRGVGTDTQYF.

The V gene is TRBV19, the J gene TRBJ2-1, with 13 positions matching TRBD2. Per germline, CDR1 LNHDA and CDR2 SQIVND (reference sequence). The CDR3 sequence is 13 residues long. V lost 6 bases, J lost 12 bases, and 5 bases stayed unmatched. The CDR3 DNA follows: TGTGCCAGTAGCCCCCGGACTAGCGGGGGGCAGTTCTTC. It codes for CASSPRTSGGQFF.

The J gene is TRBJ1-3, the V gene TRBV6-5; D not resolved. The CDR3 sequence is 12 residues long. CDR1 and CDR2 from the germline V gene are MNHEY and SVGAGI. V shed 6 bases and J shed 5 bases, with 8 bases lying between them. The CDR3 protein is CASSPFRNTIYF. The CDR3 DNA is TGTGCCAGCAGCCCGTTTCGAAACACCATATATTTT.

The chain joins TRBV5-1 to TRBJ1-1; D is possibly TRBD1 (5 bases). Trimming stripped 0 bases from V and 3 bases from J, with 12 bases between. The CDR3 runs to 15 residues. The germline gives CDR1 SGHRS, CDR2 YFSETQ. CDR3 DNA: TGCGCCAGCAGCTTGGCTTTCAGGGATTACACTGAAGCTTTCTTT. It specifies CASSLAFRDYTEAFF.

The V gene is TRBV7-9, the J gene TRBJ1-4, with D hard to call. The CDR3 has 14 amino acids. Deletions cut 5 bases from V and 4 bases from J, with 11 bases between. Germline V lookup: CDR1 SEHNR, CDR2 FQNEAQ (reference sequence). CDR3 sequence (DNA): TGTGCCAGCAGCCCCGGGAGGGATAATGAAAAACTGTTTTTT. Amino acids: CASSPGRDNEKLFF.

The chain has TRBV19 and TRBJ1-1; 7 bases map to TRBD1. From germline, CDR1 is LNHDA and CDR2 SQIVND (reference sequence). The trim removed 6 bases at V and 5 bases at J, leaving 12 bases unmatched. The CDR3 totals 15 residues. The CDR3 region is CASSRYRGERTEAFF. The CDR3 bases are TGTGCCAGTAGCAGATACAGGGGCGAGCGGACTGAAGCTTTCTTT.

The CDR3, as DNA: TGTGCCAGCAGTTTAAGAGGGGGTCCTGAAGCTTTCTTT. This sequence encodes CASSLRGGPEAFF. J is TRBJ1-1 and V is TRBV28, with D possibly matching TRBD1 (6 bases). Germline V gene sequence: CDR1 MDHEN, CDR2 SYDVKM. V was pared by 2 bases and J by 6 bases, with 10 bases between. The CDR3 sequence is 13 residues long.

The CDR3 is CASSLSGRTYEQYF. In DNA form, the CDR3 reads TGTGCCAGCAGCCTTAGCGGGAGAACCTACGAGCAGTACTTC. This rearrangement joins TRBV7-9 to TRBJ2-7; 9 positions match TRBD2. Trimming at V came to 5 bases and at J to 2 bases, leaving 4 bases not matched to a gene. The CDR3 runs to 14 residues. Germline CDR1 is SEHNR and CDR2 is FQNEAQ (reference sequence).

This clone appeared a few times. The chain joins TRBV7-9 to TRBJ1-4; D may be TRBD1 (6 bases). The CDR3 contains 15 residues. The V end lost 4 bases, the J end lost 2 bases, and 11 bases lay between the germline ends. Germline values: CDR1 SEHNR, CDR2 FQNEAQ (reference sequence). The CDR3 DNA follows: TGTGCCAGCAGCTCGCCGACAGGTACTAATGAAAAACTGTTTTTT. Translation: CASSSPTGTNEKLFF. The full variable domain, in which reference TRBV7-9 and TRBJ1-4 provide the parts outside the CDR3, is DTGVSQNPRHKITKRGQNVTFRCDPISEHNRLYWYRQTLGQGPEFLTYFQNEAQLEKSRLLSDRFSAERPKGSFSTLEIQRTEQGDSAMYLCASSSPTGTNEKLFFGSGTQLSVL.

The rearrangement joins TRBV4-2 to TRBJ2-1, with TRBD2 matching 8 bases. The CDR3 is 14 amino acids. V shed 6 bases, J shed 6 bases, and the junction held 7 bases outside the gene matches. Germline V gives CDR1 LGHNA, CDR2 YNFKEQ. In nucleotides, the CDR3 is TGTGCCAGCAGAGAGACCGGGACTAGCAATGAGCAGTTCTTC. Amino acid sequence: CASRETGTSNEQFF.

The genes are TRBV5-5 and TRBJ2-3; TRBD2 matches at 7 bases. With 0 bases clipped from V and 5 bases from J, the junction kept 9 bases outside the gene matches. Germline CDR1 is SGHKS and CDR2 is YYEKEE (reference sequence). The CDR3 is 16 amino acids. The CDR3 loop reads CASSLAGTTREDTQYF. The CDR3 DNA is TGTGCCAGCAGCTTGGCAGGGACTACCAGAGAAGATACGCAGTATTTT.

V is TRBV3-1 (or the pseudogene TRBV3-2) and J is TRBJ2-1; a possible D gene is TRBD2 (6 bases). CDR1 LGHDT and CDR2 YNNKEL come from the germline V gene (reference sequence). The CDR3 is made up of 13 amino acids. The V end was cut by 3 bases, the J end by 6 bases, with 9 bases between. The CDR3 is CASSQRGSNEQFF. For the CDR3, the DNA is TGTGCCAGCAGCCAGCGGGGATCCAATGAGCAGTTCTTC.

V and J are TRBV5-1 and TRBJ2-3; D uncertain. The length of the CDR3 is 15 residues. Germline V lookup: CDR1 SGHRS, CDR2 YFSETQ. V shed 4 bases and J shed 2 bases, with 14 bases lying between them. For the CDR3, the DNA is TGCGCCAGCAGCGCCAAACGGTCCAACACAGATACGCAGTATTTT. Translating gives CASSAKRSNTDTQYF.

This chain links TRBV18 with TRBJ2-2, with a tentative D call TRBD1 (6 bases). Germline V lookup: CDR1 KGHSH, CDR2 LQKENI. The CDR3 is 16 amino acids. V lost 4 bases and J 4 bases, leaving 16 bases between the germline ends. The CDR3 loop reads CASSQQGAYGTGELFF. The CDR3 DNA reads as TGTGCCAGCTCACAACAGGGCGCTTATGGCACCGGGGAGCTGTTTTTT.

The chain uses TRBV30 and TRBJ1-4; TRBD1 aligns across 8 bases. J gave up 4 bases and V 2 bases, and 12 bases lay outside the gene matches. This CDR3 is 17 amino acids long. Germline V lookup: CDR1 GTSNPN, CDR2 SVGIG (reference sequence). DNA of the CDR3: TGTGCCTGGAGTCTGTACCCGGGGACAGGCCTTAATGAAAAACTGTTTTTT. Residues: CAWSLYPGTGLNEKLFF.

V usage is TRBV28 and J usage is TRBJ2-1; tentative D call: TRBD2 (7 bases). The CDR3 extends over 15 amino acids. Germline values: CDR1 MDHEN, CDR2 SYDVKM. Trimming left V 3 bases short and J 2 bases short, with 11 bases between. The CDR3 loop is CASSFVGGAYNEQFF. In nucleotides, the CDR3 is TGTGCCAGCAGTTTCGTAGGGGGGGCCTACAATGAGCAGTTCTTC.

This chain uses TRBV30 with TRBJ1-2; 8 nucleotides match TRBD1. Germline V gene sequence: CDR1 GTSNPN, CDR2 SVGIG (reference sequence). The CDR3 sequence is 14 residues long. With V trimmed by 3 bases and J by 8 bases, 11 bases remained unmatched. CDR3 loop: CAWRVQGAGGGYTF. The CDR3 DNA sequence: TGTGCCTGGAGAGTTCAGGGGGCGGGGGGGGGCTACACCTTC.